The 8 T cell receptor beta chains listed next were all sequenced from one sample in a study of blood T cell repertoires in COVID-19. Generated by immunoSEQ multiplex PCR, the TCRdb table keeps only in-frame clones and is missing some. The table records under 200,000 clones, more than 75% of them present only once. Material: peripheral blood. The receptors derive from a woman aged 60-75 years with COVID-19, enrolled during active disease.

The J gene is TRBJ2-7, the V gene TRBV3-1 (or the pseudogene TRBV3-2), with a weak D call TRBD2 (6 bases). The CDR3 loop spans 15 amino acids. The germline V and J ends were trimmed by 1 base and 0 bases, with 10 bases remaining between them. In germline, CDR1 is LGHDT, CDR2 YNNKEL (reference sequence). For the CDR3, the DNA is TGTGCCAGCAGCCAAGGCATGACTAGCTCCTACGAGCAGTACTTC. Translation gives CASSQGMTSSYEQYF.

The V and J genes are TRBV29-1 and TRBJ1-5; D call uncertain. Germline V gives CDR1 SQVTM, CDR2 ANQGSEA. The CDR3 spans 12 residues. V lost 6 bases and J lost 8, with 14 bases in between. CDR3 sequence (DNA): TGCAGCGTCCGTAGTGGCGGTGAGCCCCAGCATTTT. Its translation: CSVRSGGEPQHF.

The chain couples TRBV6-6 to TRBJ2-7, with D possibly matching TRBD1 (5 bases). The CDR3 consists of 13 residues. Germline values: CDR1 MNHNY, CDR2 SVGAGI (reference sequence). V lost 6 bases, J lost 7 bases, and 16 bases lay in between. The CDR3 spells CASSPDRFQEQYV. The CDR3 nucleotides read TGTGCCAGCAGCCCCGACAGATTTCAAGAGCAGTACGTC.

CDR3 residues: CAWSFAGEQYF. In DNA, the CDR3 is TGTGCCTGGAGTTTTGCGGGCGAGCAGTACTTC. The chain carries TRBV30 and TRBJ2-7; D possibly corresponds to TRBD2 (5 bases). This CDR3 has 11 residues. Germline CDR1 is GTSNPN and CDR2 is SVGIG (reference sequence). V was clipped by 2 bases and J by 6 bases, with 8 bases between them.

The chain has TRBV19 and TRBJ1-5, with D tentatively TRBD1 (6 bases). The V gene lost 7 bases and the J gene lost 4 bases, with 17 bases spanning the gap. Per germline, CDR1 LNHDA and CDR2 SQIVND (reference sequence). This CDR3 is built from 15 residues. CDR3 region: CASNTGQGRNQPQHF. The CDR3 DNA sequence: TGTGCCAGTAATACGGGGCAGGGGAGAAATCAGCCCCAGCATTTT. Looking up the rest from reference TRBV19 and TRBJ1-5 gives the full variable domain: DGGITQSPKYLFRKEGQNVTLSCEQNLNHDAMYWYRQDPGQGLRLIYYSQIVNDFQKGDIAEGYSVSREKKESFPLTVTSAQKNPTAFYLCASNTGQGRNQPQHFGDGTRLSIL.

V is TRBV5-1 and J is TRBJ1-3; D gene uncertain. This CDR3 has 14 residues. V was pared by 4 bases and J by 8 bases, with 16 bases between. Germline V gene sequence: CDR1 SGHRS, CDR2 YFSETQ. The CDR3 region has the DNA TGCGCCAGCAGCCCCTCGACCTTAGGAGACACCATATATTTT. It specifies CASSPSTLGDTIYF.

The J gene is TRBJ2-7, the V gene TRBV27; TRBD2 matches at 8 bases. Germline V gene lookup returns CDR1 MNHEY and CDR2 SMNVEV (reference sequence). The CDR3 covers 15 residues. The V gene end was trimmed by 6 bases and the J gene end by 6 bases; junction bases not matched to a gene: 13. Written as DNA, the CDR3 is TGTGCCAGCAGGATAGGACTAGCTGCCTCCGGCGAGCAGTACTTC. Amino acids: CASRIGLAASGEQYF.

This clone was found a few times. The gene calls are TRBV7-9 and TRBJ2-3; no clear D. The ends were cut back, 3 bases at V and 7 bases at J, with 8 bases in the middle. This CDR3 region has 12 residues. The germline V gene encodes CDR1 SEHNR and CDR2 FQNEAQ (reference sequence). The DNA of the CDR3 is TGTGCCAGCAGCTTGGGCCCGAATACGCAGTATTTT. This translates into CASSLGPNTQYF. Looking up the rest from reference TRBV7-9 and TRBJ2-3 gives the full variable domain: DTGVSQNPRHKITKRGQNVTFRCDPISEHNRLYWYRQTLGQGPEFLTYFQNEAQLEKSRLLSDRFSAERPKGSFSTLEIQRTEQGDSAMYLCASSLGPNTQYFGPGTRLTVL.